Each of the 5 T cell receptor beta chains below was sequenced from the same sample in a study of blood T cell repertoires in COVID-19. Sequencing used immunoSEQ multiplex PCR; TCRdb keeps in-frame clones, though not all of them. Of more than 200,000 clones listed, around 90% are singletons. Material for sequencing was PBMCs or T cells enriched from blood (not recorded which). These receptors came from a woman aged 25 to 39 who had been exposed to COVID-19.

The chain combines TRBV3-1 (or the pseudogene TRBV3-2) with TRBJ2-3; D is possibly TRBD2 (5 bases). CDR1 is LGHDT and CDR2 is YNNKEL in the germline V gene (reference sequence). The V and J ends lost 1 base and 4 bases respectively, with 18 bases between them. The CDR3 has 17 amino acids. DNA of the CDR3: TGTGCCAGCAGCCAAGTCGTCCTAGGACTTGGAGCAGATACGCAGTATTTT. Protein: CASSQVVLGLGADTQYF.

This clone was recorded at least ten times. The chain recombines TRBV28 with TRBJ1-2; possibly TRBD1 for D (6 bases). V was pared by 1 base and J by 4 bases, with 13 bases between. Germline V gene data show CDR1 as MDHEN and CDR2 as SYDVKM. The CDR3 consists of 15 residues. CDR3 region: CASSLSQGLGYGYTF. The CDR3 coding sequence is TGTGCCAGCAGTTTATCGCAGGGGTTGGGCTATGGCTACACCTTC.

This chain uses TRBV29-1 with TRBJ2-2; the D gene is possibly TRBD2 (5 bases). V dropped 5 bases and J dropped 1 base, with 11 bases sitting between them. Germline values: CDR1 SQVTM, CDR2 ANQGSEA. The CDR3 consists of 14 residues. CDR3 sequence reads: CSVKGGGNTGELFF. The CDR3 DNA sequence: TGCAGCGTTAAAGGTGGAGGGAACACCGGGGAGCTGTTTTTT.

The chain combines TRBV6-5 with TRBJ2-7; 7 bases agree with TRBD1. Losses at the gene ends were 7 bases for V and 3 bases for J; bases not matched to a gene: 6. This CDR3 is built from 13 residues. Germline CDR1 is MNHEY and CDR2 is SVGAGI. Written as DNA, the CDR3 is TGTGCCAGCACCAAGGACAGGTTCTACGAGCAGTACTTC. Amino acids: CASTKDRFYEQYF.

This clone has only one observation. V is TRBV3-1 (or the pseudogene TRBV3-2) and J is TRBJ2-7, with 9 bases aligning to TRBD2. The CDR3 contains 17 residues. The J segment lost 0 bases and the V segment lost 4 bases, leaving 10 bases of the junction unmatched. Germline V gene lookup returns CDR1 LGHDT and CDR2 YNNKEL (reference sequence). CDR3 sequence (DNA): TGTGCCAGCAGCCCCCACCGGGGTAGCGGGAGCTCCTACGAGCAGTACTTC. Its protein is CASSPHRGSGSSYEQYF.